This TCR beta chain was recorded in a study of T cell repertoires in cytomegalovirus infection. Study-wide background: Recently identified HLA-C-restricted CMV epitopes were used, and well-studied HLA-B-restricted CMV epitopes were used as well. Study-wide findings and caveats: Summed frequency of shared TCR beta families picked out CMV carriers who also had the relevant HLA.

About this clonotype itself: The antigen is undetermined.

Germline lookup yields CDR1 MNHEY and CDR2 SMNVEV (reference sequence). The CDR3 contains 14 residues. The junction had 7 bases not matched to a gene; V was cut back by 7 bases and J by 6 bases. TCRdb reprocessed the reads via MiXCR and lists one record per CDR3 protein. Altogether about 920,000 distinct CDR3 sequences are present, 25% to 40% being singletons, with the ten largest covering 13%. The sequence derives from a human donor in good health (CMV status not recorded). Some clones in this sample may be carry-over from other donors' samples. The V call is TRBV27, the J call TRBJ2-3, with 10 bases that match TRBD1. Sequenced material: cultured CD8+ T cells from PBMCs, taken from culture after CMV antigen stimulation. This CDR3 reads CASIQTGGGDTQYF. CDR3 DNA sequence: TGTGCCAGCATTCAGACAGGGGGCGGGGATACGCAGTATTTT.